This T cell receptor beta chain is drawn from a study of T cell responses to AZD1222 COVID-19 vaccine. Study as a whole: Investigators merged groups given second doses at roughly 4 or roughly 12 weeks. Study-wide points: Repertoire sampling occurred only after the peak T cell response. Donors were chiefly white British, with a greater number of females, and clonal diversity was perhaps underestimated.

Sequenced by immunoSEQ multiplex PCR; TCRdb stores in-frame clones only, minus some. The sample has approximately 100,000 clones; 91% are singletons. Comments on this clone: Its antigen is not identified.

Germline assignment: CDR1 PRHDT and CDR2 FYEKMQ (reference sequence). This CDR3 comprises 15 residues. V lost 5 bases to trimming and J lost 6 bases, with 14 bases between them. This TCR derives from an adult in good health. The rearrangement joins TRBV13 to TRBJ1-6; D possibly corresponds to TRBD1 (5 bases). Material: peripheral blood, obtained on day 0 of AZD1222 vaccination. CDR3 loop: CASSPRPGFNSPLHF. CDR3 coding DNA: TGTGCCAGCAGCCCTAGGCCAGGGTTTAATTCACCCCTCCACTTT. The full variable domain, its missing parts supplied by reference TRBV13 and TRBJ1-6, is AAGVIQSPRHLIKEKRETATLKCYPIPRHDTVYWYQQGPGQDPQFLISFYEKMQSDKGSIPDRFSAQQFSDYHSELNMSSLELGDSALYFCASSPRPGFNSPLHFGNGTRLTVT.